Here is one T cell receptor beta chain with its context. No antigen is known for it. The PCR was carried out with 60 Vbeta primers and 13 Jbeta primers. This table comes from immunoSEQ multiplex PCR, and its TCRdb copy is limited to in-frame clones, with some not included. The sample holds 130,000 or so clones, around 82% seen once. This sample was taken from a study of cytomegalovirus exposure and HLA in healthy donors. Overall study results and limits: When the data were analyzed later, several of the most significant clusters appeared to be linked to common viral pathogens. In a later analysis, a genetic analysis reported fewer productive-TCR N-insertions in an Asian-associated ancestry cluster than the cohort average. The investigators catalogued 150 to 200 TCR beta chains as cytomegalovirus-associated.

The CDR3 extends over 15 amino acids. Germline values: CDR1 MDHEN, CDR2 SYDVKM. The germline V and J ends were trimmed by 5 bases and 1 base, with 14 bases remaining between them. The chain is built from TRBV28 and TRBJ1-1; D gene unclear. This sequence originates from a man aged 18 to 30 in good health and CMV-seropositive. Source material: PBMCs. The CDR3 DNA follows: TGTGCCAGCAGTCCCCTGGGAGAGGGGAACACTGAAGCTTTCTTT. This sequence encodes CASSPLGEGNTEAFF. Complete variable domain (other parts from reference TRBV28 and TRBJ1-1): DVKVTQSSRYLVKRTGEKVFLECVQDMDHENMFWYRQDPGLGLRLIYFSYDVKMKEKGDIPEGYSVSREKKERFSLILESASTNQTSMYLCASSPLGEGNTEAFFGQGTRLTVV.